This T cell receptor (beta chain) was documented in a study of cytotoxic CD8 clonotypes in ibrutinib-treated CLL. Study-level background: Sequencing produced an average of roughly 280,000 productive templates and under 95,000 productive rearrangements per sample.

For this clone: Its specificity is not known.

Study-wide findings and caveats: Collection times varied between progressing and sustained-remission patients.

Targeted sequencing depth ranged from 1 in 200,000 to 1 in 1 million T cells. TCRdb's table, derived via immunoSEQ multiplex PCR, lists solely in-frame clones and lacks some. The table shows around 70,000 clones, with roughly 80% occurring only once. CDR3 length: 13 amino acids. V lost 1 base, J lost 8 bases, and 11 bases lay in between. Germline CDR1 and CDR2: SGHAT and FQNNGV. The rearrangement uses TRBV11-2 and TRBJ1-1; D might be TRBD1 (5 bases). The source material was PBMCs, sampled after 24 months of ibrutinib treatment. This clonotype was obtained from a human donor with chronic lymphocytic leukemia. The DNA for the CDR3 is TGTGCCAGCAGCTTAGTTCGGGGCAGCGAAGCTTTCTTT. This translates into CASSLVRGSEAFF.